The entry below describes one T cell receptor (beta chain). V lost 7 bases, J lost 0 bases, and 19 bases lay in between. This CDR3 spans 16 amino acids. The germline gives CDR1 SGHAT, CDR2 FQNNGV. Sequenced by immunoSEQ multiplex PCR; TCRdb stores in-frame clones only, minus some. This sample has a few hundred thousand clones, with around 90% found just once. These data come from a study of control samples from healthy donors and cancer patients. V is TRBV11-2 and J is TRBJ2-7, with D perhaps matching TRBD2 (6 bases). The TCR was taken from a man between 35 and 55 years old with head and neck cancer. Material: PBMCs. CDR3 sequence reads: CASTIGMAGSSYEQYF. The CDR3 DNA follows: TGTGCCAGCACAATAGGGATGGCGGGGAGCTCCTACGAGCAGTACTTC.